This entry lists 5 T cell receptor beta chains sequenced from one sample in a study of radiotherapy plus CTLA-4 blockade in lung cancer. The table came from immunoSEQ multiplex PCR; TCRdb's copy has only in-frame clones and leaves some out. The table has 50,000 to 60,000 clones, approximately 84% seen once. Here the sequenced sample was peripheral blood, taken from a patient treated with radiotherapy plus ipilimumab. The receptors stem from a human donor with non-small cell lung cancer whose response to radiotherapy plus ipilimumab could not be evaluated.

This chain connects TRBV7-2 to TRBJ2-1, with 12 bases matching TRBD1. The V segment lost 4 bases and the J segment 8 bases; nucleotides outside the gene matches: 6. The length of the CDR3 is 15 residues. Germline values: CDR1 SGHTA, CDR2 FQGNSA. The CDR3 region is CASSSLGQGADEQFF. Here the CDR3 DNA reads TGTGCCAGCAGCTCCTTGGGACAGGGGGCAGATGAGCAGTTCTTC.

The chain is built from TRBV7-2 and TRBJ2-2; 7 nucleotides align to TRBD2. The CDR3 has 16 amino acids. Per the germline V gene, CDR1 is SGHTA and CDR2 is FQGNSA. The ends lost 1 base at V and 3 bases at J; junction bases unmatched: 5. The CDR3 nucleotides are TGTGCCAGCAGCTTAGTGGCGGGGGAGTACACCGGGGAGCTGTTTTTT. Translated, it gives CASSLVAGEYTGELFF. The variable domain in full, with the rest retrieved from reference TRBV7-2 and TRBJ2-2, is GAGVSQSPSNKVTEKGKDVELRCDPISGHTALYWYRQSLGQGLEFLIYFQGNSAPDKSGLPSDRFSAERTGGSVSTLTIQRTQQEDSAVYLCASSLVAGEYTGELFFGEGSRLTVL.

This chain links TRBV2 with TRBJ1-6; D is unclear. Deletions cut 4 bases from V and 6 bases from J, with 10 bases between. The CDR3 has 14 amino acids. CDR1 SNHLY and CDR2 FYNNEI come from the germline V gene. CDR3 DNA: TGTGCCAGCAGTGTTGGAGGGTTTAATTCACCCCTCCACTTT. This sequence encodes CASSVGGFNSPLHF.

The CDR3 nucleotides are TGTGCCAGTAGCCGGAGCGGGAGGAGCGGGTACGAGCAGTACTTC. Amino acid sequence: CASSRSGRSGYEQYF. The V call is TRBV19, the J call TRBJ2-7, with 9 bases fitting TRBD2. The junction had 10 bases not matched to a gene; V was cut back by 6 bases and J by 4 bases. Germline CDR1 reads LNHDA; CDR2 reads SQIVND (reference sequence). The CDR3 is 15 residues long.

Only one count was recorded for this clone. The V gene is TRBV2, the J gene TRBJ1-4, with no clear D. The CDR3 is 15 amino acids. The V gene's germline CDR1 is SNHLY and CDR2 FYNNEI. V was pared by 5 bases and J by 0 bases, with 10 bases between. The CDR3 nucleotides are TGTGCCAGCAGTATCCGACAAGCAACTAATGAAAAACTGTTTTTT. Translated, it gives CASSIRQATNEKLFF.